These T cell receptor beta chains were read from a single sample in a study of CD8+CD57+ T cells in acquired aplastic anemia. One entry per CDR3 protein, called by TCRdb with MiXCR from the reads. The sample lists hundreds of thousands of distinct CDR3 sequences; 65% to 75% were seen once. Sequencing was carried out using sorted CD4+, CD8+, or CD8+CD57+ T cells (not recorded which) from PBMCs. These receptors came from a human donor in good health, serving as a control. CDR3s include the opening cysteine and the closing phenylalanine or tryptophan. Fields, in order: CDR3 protein, CDR3 DNA, clone size, J gene, V gene, D gene. A D gene is named only where the DNA matches it firmly. Clone size is stated in some rows and not others, as once, few, many or a class when expanded.

CDR3: CATSTGQHRSPLHF
DNA: TGTGCCACCAGTACGGGACAGCATAGGTCACCCCTCCACTTT
size: -
J: TRBJ1-6
V: TRBV6-2/TRBV6-3
D: TRBD1

CDR3: CASSLGRRGRSYEEQYF
DNA: TGTGCCAGCAGCTTAGGTCGCAGGGGGCGTTCCTACGAGGAGCAGTACTTC
size: -
J: TRBJ2-7
V: TRBV7-2
D: TRBD1

CDR3: CASSDGGIGVHGEKLFF
DNA: TGTGCCAGCAGTGACGGGGGGATAGGCGTCCATGGGGAAAAACTGTTTTTT
size: -
J: TRBJ1-4
V: TRBV12-3/TRBV12-4
D: -

CDR3: CASSLPTRNTIQFF
DNA: TGTGCCAGCAGCTTACCAACCCGAAACACCATACAGTTTTTC
size: -
J: TRBJ2-7
V: TRBV7-2
D: -

CDR3: CASSLVHLNSYEQYF
DNA: TGTGCCAGCAGCTTAGTACACCTAAACTCCTACGAGCAGTACTTC
size: many
J: TRBJ2-7
V: TRBV11-3
D: -

CDR3: CASSEEAGETQYF
DNA: TGTGCCAGCAGTGAAGAAGCGGGAGAGACCCAGTACTTC
size: -
J: TRBJ2-5
V: TRBV2
D: -

CDR3: CSSTGSYTYKQYF
DNA: TGTAGCAGCACTGGGTCCTACACATATAAGCAGTATTTC
size: -
J: TRBJ2-3
V: TRBV2
D: -

CDR3: CASSLERGGRTDKF
DNA: TGTGCCAGCAGCCTGGAGCGGGGGGGCCGCACAGATAAGTTT
size: -
J: TRBJ2-3
V: TRBV7-2
D: TRBD2

CDR3: CAISDLAGCRPLHF
DNA: TGTGCCATCAGTGATTTGGCAGGGTGCCGTCCCCTCCACTTT
size: -
J: TRBJ1-6
V: TRBV24-1
D: -

CDR3: CASSDAQGSDTQYF
DNA: TGTGCCAGCAGTGACGCTCAGGGATCTGATACGCAGTATTTT
size: -
J: TRBJ2-3
V: TRBV6-5
D: -

CDR3: CASSFSPSTDGYTF
DNA: TGCGCCAGCAGCTTCTCGCCGAGCACAGATGGCTACACCTTC
size: once
J: TRBJ1-2
V: TRBV5-1
D: -

CDR3: CASSLDRRESPLHF
DNA: TGTGCCAGCAGCTTAGATAGGAGGGAATCACCCCTCCACTTT
size: many
J: TRBJ1-6
V: TRBV11-2
D: -

CDR3: CASSLQGSNYGYTF
DNA: TGTGCCAGCAGTCTACAGGGAAGTAACTATGGCTACACCTTC
size: many
J: TRBJ1-2
V: TRBV12-3/TRBV12-4
D: -